The clone carrying this T cell receptor beta chain was observed many times. Its cognate antigen is unknown. Germline V gene sequence: CDR1 SGHTA, CDR2 FQGNSA. The CDR3 sequence is 12 residues long. V lost 5 bases to trimming and J lost 10 bases, with 14 bases between them. The data were obtained in a study of T cell repertoires in cytomegalovirus infection. Overall study: Public TCR beta signatures were indicative of both CMV infection and a matching HLA type. General observations from the study: Frequencies of public TCR beta families were cumulated, and this identified carriers of CMV plus the relevant HLA. In two of eight donors, the top clonotype was HLA-C-restricted CMV-specific.

TCRdb used MiXCR to reprocess the reads, holding one entry per CDR3 protein. The data hold some 560,000 distinct CDR3 sequences, with around two fifths observed a single time. Specimen: cultured PBMCs, collected from culture after CMV antigen stimulation. The TCR originated in a human donor in good health (CMV status not recorded). Some clones in this sample may be carry-over from other donors' samples. The chain is built from TRBV7-2 and TRBJ1-2; no definite D call. CDR3 DNA: TGTGCCAGCAGCCCCAGATCCGTTGACTACACCTTC. Protein: CASSPRSVDYTF.